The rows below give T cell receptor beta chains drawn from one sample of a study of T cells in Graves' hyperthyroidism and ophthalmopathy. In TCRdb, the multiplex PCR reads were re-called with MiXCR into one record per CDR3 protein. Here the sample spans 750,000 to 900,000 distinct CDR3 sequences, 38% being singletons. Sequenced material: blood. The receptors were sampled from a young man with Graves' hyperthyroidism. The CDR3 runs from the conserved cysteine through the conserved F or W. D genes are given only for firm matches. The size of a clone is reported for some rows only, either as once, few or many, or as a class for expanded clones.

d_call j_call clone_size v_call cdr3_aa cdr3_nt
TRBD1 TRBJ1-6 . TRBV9 CASSGGQGNNSPLHF TGTGCCAGCAGCGGCGGACAGGGCAATAATTCACCCCTCCACTTT
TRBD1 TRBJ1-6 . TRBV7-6 CASSVEGQGNSPLHF TGTGCCAGCAGTGTCGAAGGACAGGGGAATTCACCCCTCCACTTT
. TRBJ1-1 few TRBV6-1 CASSPPLPTDAFF TGTGCCAGCAGCCCGCCTTTACCGACGGACGCTTTCTTT
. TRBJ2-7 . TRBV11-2 CASSRSSEQYF TGTGCCAGCAGCCGGAGCTCCGAGCAGTACTTC
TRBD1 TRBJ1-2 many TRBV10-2 CASSTGDYGYTF TGCGCCAGCAGTACAGGGGACTATGGCTACACCTTC
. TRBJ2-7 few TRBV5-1 CASSHGEAEQYF TGCGCCAGCAGCCACGGCGAGGCCGAGCAGTACTTC
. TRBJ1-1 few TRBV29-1 CSTTQGNTEAFF TGCAGCACTACTCAGGGGAACACTGAAGCTTTCTTT
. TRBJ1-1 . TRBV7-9 CASSLARAPDTEAFF TGTGCCAGCAGCTTAGCCAGGGCACCCGACACTGAAGCTTTCTTT
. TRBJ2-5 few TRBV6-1 CASGLLAFPNPYQETQYF TGTGCCAGCGGACTTCTAGCGTTCCCGAACCCGTACCAAGAGACCCAGTACTTC
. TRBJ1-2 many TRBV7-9 CASSFTGNGYTF TGTGCCAGCAGCTTTACGGGAAATGGCTACACCTTC
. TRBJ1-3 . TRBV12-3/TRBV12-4 CASRLGVGNTIYF TGTGCCAGCAGGTTAGGGGTTGGAAACACCATATATTTT
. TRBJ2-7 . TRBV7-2 CASSYDQVGEQYF TGTGCCAGCAGCTACGACCAGGTGGGGGAGCAGTACTTC
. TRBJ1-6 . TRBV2 CASSRWGSASPLHF TGTGCCAGCAGTAGGTGGGGCAGCGCCTCACCCCTCCACTTT
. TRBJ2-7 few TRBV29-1 CSVEGGGTGFGSYEQYF TGCAGCGTTGAAGGGGGAGGCACAGGGTTTGGATCCTACGAGCAGTACTTC
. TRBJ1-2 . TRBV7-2 CASSAPPGPTSYGYTF TGTGCCAGCAGCGCTCCTCCGGGACCCACTAGCTATGGCTACACCTTC
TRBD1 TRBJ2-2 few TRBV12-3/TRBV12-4 CASKMDRVNGELFF TGTGCCAGCAAGATGGACAGGGTAAACGGGGAGCTGTTTTTT
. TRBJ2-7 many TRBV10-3 CAISTPTGEQYF TGTGCCATCAGTACTCCTACAGGGGAGCAGTACTTC
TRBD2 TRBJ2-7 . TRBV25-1 CASSPWTSGYEPYF TGTGCTAGCTCCCCCTGGACTAGCGGCTACGAGCCGTACTTC